This paragraph covers one T cell receptor beta chain sequence. Produced via immunoSEQ multiplex PCR; TCRdb's table is partial and in-frame only. The table shows some 330,000 clones, with roughly nine tenths occurring only once. The CDR3 is made up of 17 amino acids. Losses at the gene ends were 1 base for V and 7 bases for J; bases not matched to a gene: 17. Germline CDR1 is SGDLS and CDR2 is YYNGEE. These data come from a study of blood T cell repertoires in COVID-19. About the study: Both acute and convalescent COVID-19 samples were obtained from the United States, Italy and Spain.

J is TRBJ2-7 and V is TRBV9, with 7 bases that match TRBD2. The clonotype was recovered from a woman in her twenties or thirties who had recovered from COVID-19. The sequenced sample consisted of PBMCs or T cells enriched from blood (not recorded which). Here the CDR3 reads CASSVQEAGLTGGEQYF. The CDR3 coding sequence is TGTGCCAGCAGCGTACAGGAGGCGGGACTAACCGGGGGTGAGCAGTACTTC.